A few counts support the clone carrying this T cell receptor (beta chain). Its antigen is still unknown. These data originate in a study of T-cell memory formation after mild COVID-19. Broader study findings: Shrinking CD4+ clones were chiefly CM and EM; CD8+ ones were chiefly EMRA. Contracting clones from day 15 to 85 showed balanced CD4/CD8; later expanders favored CD4+. Within pre-infection memory, some responding clones were found, suggesting cross-reactive memory joined.

V was shortened by 11 bases and J by 8 bases, with 18 bases between the two germline ends. The CDR3 has 13 residues. Germline V lookup: CDR1 SEHNR, CDR2 FQNEAQ (reference sequence). One entry per CDR3 protein results from TCRdb running MiXCR on the 5' RACE reads. This sample yields about 110,000 distinct CDR3 sequences, of which over 15% are seen a single time; approximately 5% belongs to the top ten. This receptor was obtained from a man aged 18 to 30 who had mild COVID-19 (a few samples of this study predate the infection). Cell type and time point are not known. J is TRBJ2-2 and V is TRBV7-9, with D perhaps matching TRBD2 (5 bases). Sequenced material: PBMCs or a T cell subset sorted from them (not recorded which). The DNA for the CDR3 is TGTGCCGGCCGAGCGGCAGGCAAAGGGGAGCTGTTTTTT. It specifies CAGRAAGKGELFF.